The next 14 T cell receptor beta chains were all read from a single sample in a study of T cells in Graves' hyperthyroidism and ophthalmopathy. Researchers amplified the TCR beta CDR3 regions from RNA transcripts. First-round RT-PCR targeting the TCR CDR3 was performed with the HTBI primer set. MiXCR was run by TCRdb on the multiplex PCR reads, yielding one entry per CDR3 protein. This table holds roughly 560,000 distinct CDR3 sequences, roughly 15% found once. The sequenced material came from blood. The receptors derive from a middle-aged woman with Graves' ophthalmopathy.

The genes are TRBV4-1 and TRBJ1-3; D is undetermined. Germline CDR1 and CDR2: MGHRA and YSYEKL. CDR3 size: 17 residues. Deletions cut 0 bases from V and 0 bases from J, with 12 bases between. The CDR3 spells CASSQDPVGSSGNTIYF. The CDR3 region has the DNA TGCGCCAGCAGCCAAGATCCGGTCGGGAGCTCTGGAAACACCATATATTTT.

This clonotype was recorded many times. The gene calls are TRBV19 and TRBJ2-5; 9 bases map to TRBD1. Per germline, CDR1 LNHDA and CDR2 SQIVND (reference sequence). The ends lost 5 bases at V and 3 bases at J; junction bases unmatched: 4. This CDR3 has 14 residues. DNA of the CDR3: TGTGCCAGTAGTGCCGGGACAGGGAAAGAGACCCAGTACTTC. Its protein product is CASSAGTGKETQYF.

This clonotype was seen ten or more times. The gene calls are TRBV5-1 and TRBJ1-3; D not resolved. V was cut by 5 bases and J by 0 bases, with 6 bases left in between. The germline gives CDR1 SGHRS, CDR2 YFSETQ. The CDR3 sequence is 13 residues long. The CDR3 protein is CASRGISGNTIYF. CDR3 in DNA: TGCGCCAGCAGGGGCATCTCTGGAAACACCATATATTTT. Full variable domain (missing parts from reference TRBV5-1 and TRBJ1-3): KAGVTQTPRYLIKTRGQQVTLSCSPISGHRSVSWYQQTPGQGLQFLFEYFSETQRNKGNFPGRFSGRQFSNSRSEMNVSTLELGDSALYLCASRGISGNTIYFGEGSWLTVV.

This clonotype was observed at least ten times. This rearrangement joins TRBV27 to TRBJ2-6; weak D call: TRBD1 (6 bases). V dropped 2 bases and J dropped 1 base, with 9 bases sitting between them. The germline gives CDR1 MNHEY, CDR2 SMNVEV (reference sequence). The CDR3 has 16 residues. The DNA for the CDR3 is TGTGCCAGCAGTTTACTTACAGGGTCTGGGGCCAACGTCCTGACTTTC. This codes for CASSLLTGSGANVLTF.

The chain carries TRBV6-4 and TRBJ1-2, with 9 positions matching TRBD1. Trimming at V came to 3 bases and at J to 6 bases, leaving 2 bases not matched to a gene. Per germline, CDR1 MRHNA and CDR2 SNTAGT. This CDR3 region has 13 residues. The CDR3 DNA reads TGTGCCAGCAGTGAGCGGGACAGGGATGGCTACACCTTC. It encodes CASSERDRDGYTF.

The V and J genes are TRBV12-5 and TRBJ1-2; D might be TRBD1 (5 bases). This CDR3 has 12 residues. CDR1 is LGHNT, CDR2 FRNRAP, per germline. V was clipped by 3 bases and J by 6 bases, with 8 bases between them. CDR3 DNA sequence: TGTGCTAGTGGTTTAGGACAAGATGGCTACACCTTC. Its translation is CASGLGQDGYTF.

V is TRBV25-1 and J is TRBJ2-7; TRBD1 agrees at 9 bases. J gave up 4 bases and V 4 bases, and 5 bases lay outside the gene matches. This CDR3 spans 14 amino acids. The germline gives CDR1 MGHDK, CDR2 SYGVNS. The CDR3 DNA reads TGTGCCAGCAGTGGGGCCGGGACAGGGTACGAGCAGTACTTC. It encodes CASSGAGTGYEQYF.

This clonotype was picked up many times. The chain has TRBV6-1 and TRBJ1-5, with D maybe TRBD1 (6 bases). The CDR3 has 17 residues. The V gene's germline CDR1 is MNHNS and CDR2 SASEGT. Deletions cut 2 bases from V and 1 base from J, with 15 bases between. The CDR3: CASSEKKGGLSNQPQHF. CDR3 coding DNA: TGTGCCAGCAGTGAAAAAAAGGGGGGACTAAGCAATCAGCCCCAGCATTTT.

This chain links TRBV28 with TRBJ2-7, with TRBD1 identical over 10 bases. CDR1 MDHEN and CDR2 SYDVKM come from the germline V gene. This CDR3 spans 16 amino acids. V lost 6 bases and J lost 4; bases outside the gene matches: 12. DNA for the CDR3: TGTGCCAGCAGGCCACCCCGGGACAGGGGAGAGTACGAGCAGTACTTC. Protein sequence: CASRPPRDRGEYEQYF.

This clonotype was seen repeatedly, ten times or more. A much larger clone lies a single base off, so this may be a read error. The chain employs TRBV6-8 and TRBJ2-7; D not resolved. Germline V gene lookup returns CDR1 MNHGY and CDR2 SAAAGT. The V end lost 5 bases, the J end lost 1 base, and 18 bases lay between the germline ends. The CDR3 is 16 amino acids. The CDR3 DNA reads TGTGCCAGCAGTCACTGTGTGAGACCCAGATCCTACGAGCAGTACTTC. Its protein is CASSHCVRPRSYEQYF.

The table lists this clonotype with many counts. The J gene is TRBJ2-5, the V gene TRBV6-2 or TRBV6-3, with no clear D. The CDR3 loop spans 14 amino acids. V gave up 5 bases and J gave up 0 bases, with 10 bases separating them. Germline-derived CDR1 and CDR2 are MNHEY and SVGEGT. In DNA, the CDR3 is TGTGCCAGCAGTCGTCGGATGTACCAAGAGACCCAGTACTTC. Its protein is CASSRRMYQETQYF.

This clonotype was detected many times. The rearrangement joins TRBV6-2 or TRBV6-3 to TRBJ1-1; no reliable D call. The germline V gene has CDR1 MNHEY and CDR2 SVGEGT. V lost 5 bases and J lost 11, with 15 bases in between. There are 12 residues in the CDR3. The CDR3 sequence: CASSREYPGAFF. The CDR3 DNA is TGTGCCAGCAGTCGGGAGTACCCCGGCGCTTTCTTT.

This clonotype was counted a few times. The chain joins TRBV11-2 to TRBJ2-5; 10 positions agree with TRBD2. The CDR3 consists of 18 residues. With V trimmed by 5 bases and J by 5 bases, 17 bases remained unmatched. CDR1 is SGHAT and CDR2 is FQNNGV in the germline V gene. In nucleotides, the CDR3 is TGTGCCAGCAGCAAAGAGGGGTTGCTAGCGGGAGAGGGGGAGACCCAGTACTTC. Translation gives CASSKEGLLAGEGETQYF.

This clonotype was detected ten times or more. The V and J genes are TRBV12-5 and TRBJ2-7, with a tentative D call TRBD1 (6 bases). V gave up 7 bases and J gave up 1 base, with 17 bases separating them. The CDR3 sequence is 15 residues long. The germline gives CDR1 LGHNT, CDR2 FRNRAP. CDR3 in amino acids: CASATLDRGSYEQYF. CDR3 DNA: TGTGCTAGTGCCACCCTGGATAGGGGGTCCTACGAGCAGTACTTC.